The source of this T cell receptor (beta chain) is a study of shared clonotypes between healthy human individuals. Each of the donors was a healthy adult who was HIV-negative and had not had a recent acute infection or vaccination. Deep-level settings were used for running the assay. Sequencing used immunoSEQ multiplex PCR; TCRdb keeps in-frame clones, though not all of them. In the table there are fewer than 650,000 clones, 60% to 85% of which are singletons. The CDR3 runs 14 residues. The ends were cut back, 7 bases at V and 0 bases at J, with 10 bases in the middle. Germline CDR1 SGHAT, CDR2 FQDESV (reference sequence).

The rearrangement uses TRBV11-1 and TRBJ1-3; no clear D. The specimen was PBMCs. The sequence derives from a woman aged 40 to 50 in good health. Some clones in this sample may be carry-over from other donors' samples. CDR3 coding DNA: TGTGCCAGCAAAGGGCGATACTCTGGAAACACCATATATTTT. It encodes CASKGRYSGNTIYF.